A selection of T cell receptor beta chains follows, all from one sample in a study of response to subunit inactivated influenza vaccine. TCRdb recomputed calls from the RT-PCR reads with MiXCR, one row per CDR3 protein. The data show fewer than 650,000 distinct CDR3 sequences, 10% to 15% seen once. Sequences were derived from PBMCs from blood, sampled roughly 45 days after vaccination. These TCRs come from a man aged 50 to 59 who received an inactivated influenza vaccine. The CDR3 runs from the conserved cysteine through the conserved F or W. A D gene is named only where the DNA matches it firmly. Size values are once, few and many counts, or a class for expanded clones, and some rows have none.

clone_size: NA
d_call: TRBD2
v_call: TRBV5-1
j_call: TRBJ2-3
cdr3_nt: TGCGCCAGCAGGTTGTTGGCTAGCGGGAGCACAGATACGCAGTATTTT
cdr3_aa: CASRLLASGSTDTQYF

clone_size: NA
d_call: TRBD1
v_call: TRBV28
j_call: TRBJ2-1
cdr3_nt: TGTGCCAGCAGTCGGGACAGGGGGCAAGATGAGCAGTTCTTC
cdr3_aa: CASSRDRGQDEQFF

clone_size: few
d_call: TRBD1
v_call: TRBV6-2/TRBV6-3
j_call: TRBJ2-1
cdr3_nt: TGTGCCAGCAGTTCCCGGGACAGGGATGATGAGCAGTTCTTC
cdr3_aa: CASSSRDRDDEQFF

clone_size: few
d_call: TRBD2
v_call: TRBV3-1
j_call: TRBJ2-7
cdr3_nt: TGTGCCAGCAGCCAAGGGAGTCTAGCGGGAATAGAGCAGTACTTC
cdr3_aa: CASSQGSLAGIEQYF

clone_size: few
d_call: NA
v_call: TRBV2
j_call: TRBJ1-5
cdr3_nt: TGTGCCAGCAGTGAACAACTTAGCAATCAGCCCCAGCATTTT
cdr3_aa: CASSEQLSNQPQHF

clone_size: few
d_call: NA
v_call: TRBV20-1
j_call: TRBJ2-7
cdr3_nt: TGCAGTGCTAGGCCGGCTCCGTACTCCGGGTCCGAGCAGTACTTC
cdr3_aa: CSARPAPYSGSEQYF

clone_size: NA
d_call: NA
v_call: TRBV6-2/TRBV6-3
j_call: TRBJ2-5
cdr3_nt: TGTGCCAGCAGTTCAACAGGGTACCAAGAGACCCAGTACTTC
cdr3_aa: CASSSTGYQETQYF

clone_size: NA
d_call: TRBD2
v_call: TRBV25-1
j_call: TRBJ2-7
cdr3_nt: TGTGCCAGCAGTGAATTAGGAGGGACTAGCGGGGGGGCCTACGAGCAGTACTTC
cdr3_aa: CASSELGGTSGGAYEQYF

clone_size: few
d_call: NA
v_call: TRBV5-1
j_call: TRBJ1-6
cdr3_nt: TGCGCCAGCAGCTTGGATGCTGATTCACCCCTCCACTTT
cdr3_aa: CASSLDADSPLHF

clone_size: many
d_call: TRBD1
v_call: TRBV15
j_call: TRBJ2-5
cdr3_nt: TGTGCCACCAGCAAGCGAACAGGGGGGCAAGAGACCCAGTACTTC
cdr3_aa: CATSKRTGGQETQYF

clone_size: few
d_call: TRBD1
v_call: TRBV19
j_call: TRBJ1-2
cdr3_nt: TGTGCCAGTAGTGTACAGGGGGCGCTTTATGGCTACACCTTC
cdr3_aa: CASSVQGALYGYTF

clone_size: few
d_call: TRBD1
v_call: TRBV12-3/TRBV12-4
j_call: TRBJ2-4
cdr3_nt: TGTGCCAGCAGCCCCAGGGGGTGGGCTATAAAAAACATTCAGTACTTC
cdr3_aa: CASSPRGWAIKNIQYF

clone_size: few
d_call: TRBD1
v_call: TRBV20-1
j_call: TRBJ1-4
cdr3_nt: TGCAGTGCTAGGGGGACAGGAGGTGAAAAACTGTTTTTT
cdr3_aa: CSARGTGGEKLFF

clone_size: few
d_call: TRBD1
v_call: TRBV29-1
j_call: TRBJ1-3
cdr3_nt: TGCAGCGCTCAGGGGGGTCTCTCTGGAAACACCATATATTTT
cdr3_aa: CSAQGGLSGNTIYF

clone_size: many
d_call: TRBD2
v_call: TRBV7-2
j_call: TRBJ2-3
cdr3_nt: TGTGCCAGCAGTTTCCTAGCGGGGGGACTCGATACGCAGTATTTT
cdr3_aa: CASSFLAGGLDTQYF

clone_size: many
d_call: NA
v_call: TRBV12-3/TRBV12-4
j_call: TRBJ2-7
cdr3_nt: TGTGCCAGCAGCTTAGCACAGTCCTACGAGCAGTACTTC
cdr3_aa: CASSLAQSYEQYF

clone_size: few
d_call: NA
v_call: TRBV5-6
j_call: TRBJ2-7
cdr3_nt: TGTGCCAGCAGCTTGGGGGTCCAGGGTTACGAGCAGTACTTC
cdr3_aa: CASSLGVQGYEQYF

clone_size: many
d_call: TRBD1
v_call: TRBV5-1
j_call: TRBJ1-1
cdr3_nt: TGCGCCAGCAGCAGACTCAGGGGGGACACTGAAGCTTTCTTT
cdr3_aa: CASSRLRGDTEAFF

clone_size: few
d_call: NA
v_call: TRBV25-1
j_call: TRBJ1-3
cdr3_nt: TGTGCCAGCAGTGAATATATGGCAGCCGACCCCTCTGGAAACACCATATATTTT
cdr3_aa: CASSEYMAADPSGNTIYF

clone_size: many
d_call: NA
v_call: TRBV20-1
j_call: TRBJ1-2
cdr3_nt: TGCAGTGCGAATCGACAGGACTCCTATGGCTACACCTTC
cdr3_aa: CSANRQDSYGYTF

clone_size: NA
d_call: NA
v_call: TRBV12-3/TRBV12-4
j_call: TRBJ1-4
cdr3_nt: TGTGCCAGCAGTACGGGCCCCCCAAGGACTAATGAAAAACTGTTTTTT
cdr3_aa: CASSTGPPRTNEKLFF

clone_size: few
d_call: NA
v_call: TRBV20-1
j_call: TRBJ2-7
cdr3_nt: TGCAGTGCTAGCCGGTCCCGGGCAGACTACGAGCAGTACTTC
cdr3_aa: CSASRSRADYEQYF

clone_size: NA
d_call: NA
v_call: TRBV20-1
j_call: TRBJ2-7
cdr3_nt: TGCAGTGCTAGAGATAGCCCAAAGCAGTACTTC
cdr3_aa: CSARDSPKQYF